The 7 T cell receptor beta chains given below trace back to one sample, sequenced in a study of long-term antiretroviral therapy in people with HIV. Sequencing used immunoSEQ v3.0 at survey level. Profiling relied on immunoSEQ multiplex PCR, and the TCRdb table lists in-frame clones only, not all of them. This table has tens of thousands of clones, roughly 84% appearing once. Specimen: unsorted PBMCs, collected 2 years after starting antiretroviral therapy. These receptors originate from a man between 45 and 60 years old with HIV.

This rearrangement joins TRBV6-5 to TRBJ2-5; 13 bases line up with TRBD2. This CDR3 is built from 16 residues. Germline V CDR1 and CDR2: MNHEY, SVGAGI. The V and J ends lost 2 bases and 4 bases, in that order; junction bases with no gene match: 4. In DNA form, the CDR3 reads TGTGCCAGCAGTTACGGACTAGCGGGGGAAGGAGAGACCCAGTACTTC. As protein: CASSYGLAGEGETQYF.

The rearrangement joins TRBV27 to TRBJ1-1; possibly TRBD1 for D (5 bases). CDR1 and CDR2 from the germline V gene are MNHEY and SMNVEV (reference sequence). This CDR3 has 13 amino acids. Trimming removed 3 bases at V and 4 bases at J, with 9 bases between. CDR3 coding DNA: TGTGCCAGCAGTTTCGGGGCTGCCACTGAAGCTTTCTTT. Translated, it gives CASSFGAATEAFF.

V gene TRBV6-1 combines with J gene TRBJ2-5; D perhaps matches TRBD1 (6 bases). This CDR3 comprises 18 residues. Trimming cost V 4 bases and J 5 bases, with 26 bases left between them. Germline CDR1 and CDR2: MNHNS and SASEGT. The CDR3 protein is CASSGQAGLGRWGETQYF. The CDR3 bases are TGTGCCAGCAGTGGACAGGCGGGTTTGGGAAGGTGGGGCGAGACCCAGTACTTC.

Only a few counts were recorded for this clone. The gene calls are TRBV15 and TRBJ2-7, with 9 nucleotides matching TRBD1. Trimming took 7 bases from V and 9 from J; bases not matched to a gene: 16. The CDR3 covers 15 residues. Germline V gene sequence: CDR1 LNHNV, CDR2 YYDKDF (reference sequence). The CDR3 DNA reads as TGTGCCACCACTCCCGGGACAGGGCCCATGAGAAGGCAGTACTTC. The encoded protein is CATTPGTGPMRRQYF.

This rearrangement joins TRBV30 to TRBJ1-5; D remains unclear. The V gene's germline CDR1 is GTSNPN and CDR2 SVGIG (reference sequence). Trimming shortened V by 0 bases and J by 0 bases, and 12 bases separated the two germline ends. The CDR3 covers 16 residues. The CDR3 bases are TGTGCCTGGAGTGTAAAAGGCTATTATAGCAATCAGCCCCAGCATTTT. It specifies CAWSVKGYYSNQPQHF.

This chain uses TRBV7-9 with TRBJ1-2, with D perhaps TRBD1 (5 bases). In germline, CDR1 is SEHNR, CDR2 FQNEAQ (reference sequence). The CDR3 loop spans 13 amino acids. V shed 8 bases and J shed 0 bases, with 10 bases lying between them. The CDR3 region is CASWGGSNYGYTF. CDR3 in DNA: TGTGCCAGCTGGGGGGGATCTAACTATGGCTACACCTTC.

The chain employs TRBV4-1 and TRBJ1-5; D ambiguous. CDR3 length equals 13 residues. V lost 1 base, J lost 0 bases, and 1 base lay in between. Per the germline V gene, CDR1 is MGHRA and CDR2 is YSYEKL. The CDR3 protein is CASSQASNQPQHF. In DNA form, the CDR3 reads TGCGCCAGCAGCCAAGCTAGCAATCAGCCCCAGCATTTT.